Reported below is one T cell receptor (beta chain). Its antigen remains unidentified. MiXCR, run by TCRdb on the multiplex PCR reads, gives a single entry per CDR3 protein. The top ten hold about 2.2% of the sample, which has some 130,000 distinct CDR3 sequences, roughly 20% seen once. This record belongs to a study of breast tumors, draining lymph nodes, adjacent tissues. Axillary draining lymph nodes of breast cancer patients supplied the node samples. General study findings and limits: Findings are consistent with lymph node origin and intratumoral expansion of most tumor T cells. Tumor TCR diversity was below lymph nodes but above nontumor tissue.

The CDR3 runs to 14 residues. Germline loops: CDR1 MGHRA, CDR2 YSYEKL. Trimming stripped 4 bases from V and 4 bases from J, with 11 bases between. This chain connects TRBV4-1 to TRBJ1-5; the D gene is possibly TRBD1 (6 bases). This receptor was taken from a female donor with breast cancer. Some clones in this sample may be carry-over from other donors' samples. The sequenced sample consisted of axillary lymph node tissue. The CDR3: CASSRGGGNQPQHF. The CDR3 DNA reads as TGCGCCAGCAGCCGAGGGGGGGGGAATCAGCCCCAGCATTTT.